This T cell receptor beta chain emerged from a study of T cell repertoires in aging, cancer and after chemotherapy. Background on the study: Six age groups, ranging from 30 or younger to 70 or older, included the donors. Healthy donor repertoires were recorded over several months to years and showed clear clonal overlap. Regarding the study as a whole: Median generation probability rose over the chemotherapy interval in each cancer cohort, suggesting rebound thymic output. Untreated cancer patients had significantly lower blood TCR diversity than age-matched healthy donors.

Peripheral blood genomic DNA, not sorted cells or RNA, was the template. This clonotype was observed a handful of times. The antigen is unknown. The V gene end was trimmed by 5 bases and the J gene end by 3 bases; junction bases not matched to a gene: 8. CDR1 and CDR2 from the germline V gene are SGHVS and FNYEAQ. The CDR3 has 16 residues. A mixed TRB-A/B primer pool amplified rearranged TRB by multiplex touch-down PCR. TCRdb re-called the multiplex PCR reads with MiXCR, one entry per CDR3 protein. The data hold around 13,000 distinct CDR3 sequences, with less than 40% observed a single time. The clonotype was recovered from a human donor in good health. The donor label of this sample is uncertain. The chain joins TRBV7-6 to TRBJ2-2; 8 nucleotides align to TRBD2. Sequencing was performed on blood. CDR3 coding DNA: TGTGCCAGCAGCCAAGGCACTAGCGGTGACACCGGGGAGCTGTTTTTT. It specifies CASSQGTSGDTGELFF.